The 17 T cell receptor beta chains given below trace back to one sample, sequenced in a study of cytomegalovirus exposure and HLA in healthy donors. It was with 60 Vbeta and 13 Jbeta primers that the PCR ran. Measured with immunoSEQ multiplex PCR; TCRdb has only the in-frame clones, and not every one. Of about 130,000 clones listed, approximately 85% are singletons. Sequencing was performed on PBMCs. These TCRs come from a boy under 18 in good health and CMV-seronegative.

The chain joins TRBV4-1 to TRBJ1-4; TRBD1 matches at 8 bases. This CDR3 has 14 amino acids. Trimming took 1 base from V and 8 from J; bases not matched to a gene: 3. Germline CDR1 MGHRA, CDR2 YSYEKL. The CDR3 is CASSQVDREEKLFF. DNA for the CDR3: TGCGCCAGCAGCCAAGTGGACAGGGAAGAAAAACTGTTTTTT.

This chain joins TRBV9 and TRBJ2-3; 11 bases line up with TRBD2. The ends lost 3 bases at V and 4 bases at J; junction bases unmatched: 7. This CDR3 is built from 16 residues. Germline-derived CDR1 and CDR2 are SGDLS and YYNGEE. The CDR3 sequence: CASSAQVAGGPDTQYF. CDR3 DNA: TGTGCCAGCAGCGCCCAAGTAGCGGGAGGGCCAGATACGCAGTATTTT.

The rearrangement joins TRBV9 to TRBJ1-1, with D possibly matching TRBD1 (5 bases). V lost 3 bases and J lost 1, with 16 bases in between. This CDR3 comprises 16 residues. CDR1 and CDR2 (germline): SGDLS, YYNGEE. The CDR3 DNA follows: TGTGCCAGCAGCGCTGGGGGGAGGGGCAAGAACACTGAAGCTTTCTTT. Translating it yields CASSAGGRGKNTEAFF.

The genes are TRBV5-1 and TRBJ2-1, with 9 bases matching TRBD2. Germline lookup yields CDR1 SGHRS and CDR2 YFSETQ. There are 18 residues in the CDR3. Losses at the gene ends were 1 base for V and 6 bases for J; bases not matched to a gene: 14. The CDR3 DNA follows: TGCGCCAGCAGCTTGTATATCAGGCGGGAGGGCCGAGGCAATGAGCAGTTCTTC. Protein product: CASSLYIRREGRGNEQFF.

The genes are TRBV2 and TRBJ1-1; D gene uncertain. The CDR3 has 12 residues. V lost 5 bases and J 2 bases, leaving 6 bases between the germline ends. Germline assignment: CDR1 SNHLY and CDR2 FYNNEI. The CDR3 here is CASSLFNTEAFF. The CDR3 nucleotides read TGTGCCAGCAGTCTTTTTAACACTGAAGCTTTCTTT.

This clone was recorded a few times. This chain connects TRBV10-3 to TRBJ1-2; perhaps TRBD1 as D (5 bases). This CDR3 spans 14 amino acids. Germline loops: CDR1 ENHRY, CDR2 SYGVKD. The ends were cut back, 7 bases at V and 8 bases at J, with 20 bases in the middle. CDR3 region: CAITRPGGGEGYTF. In nucleotides, the CDR3 is TGTGCCATCACCCGCCCGGGGGGTGGTGAAGGCTACACCTTC.

This chain connects TRBV4-3 to TRBJ2-1; D is uncertain. Looked up from germline, CDR1 is LGHNA and CDR2 is YSLEER. This CDR3 comprises 16 residues. V was clipped by 0 bases and J by 0 bases, with 9 bases between them. CDR3 amino acids: CASSQDRRSSYNEQFF. CDR3 DNA sequence: TGCGCCAGCAGCCAAGATCGGCGGAGCTCCTACAATGAGCAGTTCTTC.

Turning to this clone: Sequence at one end of the junction differs from germline and may be a read error. The chain uses TRBV4-3 and TRBJ1-2; possible D gene TRBD1, 5 bases. This CDR3 has 15 amino acids. Looked up from germline, CDR1 is LGHNA and CDR2 is YSLEER. CDR3 bases: TGCGCCAGCAGCCAAGGGGTAGGACATAACTATGGCTACCCCTTC. Translating it yields CASSQGVGHNYGYPF.

The rearrangement joins TRBV6-1 to TRBJ1-2; D is perhaps TRBD1 (5 bases). V gave up 4 bases and J gave up 8 bases, with 20 bases separating them. The CDR3 sequence is 15 residues long. Germline loops: CDR1 MNHNS, CDR2 SASEGT. Written as DNA, the CDR3 is TGTGCCAGCAGTGCCCAGGGAGGGAGGACTAGGGGCTACACCTTC. This codes for CASSAQGGRTRGYTF.

This clone has only a few counts. The rearrangement links TRBV4-1 to TRBJ2-1; D perhaps matches TRBD1 (7 bases). V was clipped by 0 bases and J by 0 bases, with 15 bases between them. Germline lookup yields CDR1 MGHRA and CDR2 YSYEKL. The CDR3 extends over 18 amino acids. CDR3 coding DNA: TGCGCCAGCAGCCAAGATGCGGGACAGATAAGCTCCTACAATGAGCAGTTCTTC. Translated: CASSQDAGQISSYNEQFF.

Regarding this clone: Other DNA sequences from this sample encode an identical CDR3 as well. The chain carries TRBV6-5 and TRBJ1-6; TRBD1 aligns across 9 bases. CDR3 length: 13 amino acids. The V gene end was trimmed by 6 bases and the J gene end by 10 bases; junction bases not matched to a gene: 4. CDR1 MNHEY and CDR2 SVGAGI come from the germline V gene. The CDR3: CASRMDRGSPLHF. CDR3 DNA: TGTGCCAGCAGGATGGACAGGGGCTCACCCCTCCACTTT.

The chain joins TRBV7-8 to TRBJ2-3; D is perhaps TRBD1 (6 bases). Germline V CDR1 and CDR2: SGHVS, FQNEAQ. The CDR3 spans 19 residues. The V gene lost 4 bases and the J gene lost 2 bases, with 25 bases spanning the gap. The CDR3 spells CASSSQYPHRVEPTDTQYF. The DNA of the CDR3 is TGTGCCAGCAGCTCGCAGTATCCCCACAGGGTGGAGCCCACAGATACGCAGTATTTT.

The chain carries TRBV7-9 and TRBJ2-1; 9 bases fit TRBD2. Germline loops: CDR1 SEHNR, CDR2 FQNEAQ (reference sequence). The CDR3 sequence is 14 residues long. V lost 5 bases to trimming and J lost 7 bases; unmatched junction nucleotides: 6. In nucleotides, the CDR3 is TGTGCCAGCAGCCCAAGGGCGGGGGGGAATGAGCAGTTCTTC. This sequence encodes CASSPRAGGNEQFF. Full variable domain (rest looked up from reference TRBV7-9 and TRBJ2-1): DTGVSQNPRHKITKRGQNVTFRCDPISEHNRLYWYRQTLGQGPEFLTYFQNEAQLEKSRLLSDRFSAERPKGSFSTLEIQRTEQGDSAMYLCASSPRAGGNEQFFGPGTRLTVL.

The chain links TRBV25-1 to TRBJ1-2; D not resolved. V lost 3 bases, J lost 8 bases, and 10 bases lay in between. CDR3 size: 12 residues. Germline CDR1 and CDR2: MGHDK and SYGVNS. CDR3 in DNA: TGTGCCAGCAGTGACAGGTCAGGAGGCTACACCTTC. Amino acid sequence: CASSDRSGGYTF.

CDR3 sequence: CASSLREGSNEQFF. The CDR3 coding sequence is TGTGCCAGCAGCTTGCGTGAGGGCTCGAATGAGCAGTTCTTC. The chain joins TRBV5-4 to TRBJ2-1, with D perhaps TRBD2 (5 bases). The V end was cut by 1 base, the J end by 7 bases, with 12 bases between. The V gene's germline CDR1 is SGHNT and CDR2 YYREEE (reference sequence). The CDR3 is 14 residues long.

This rearrangement joins TRBV5-1 to TRBJ2-2; D possibly corresponds to TRBD2 (6 bases). This CDR3 region has 14 residues. V was pared by 6 bases and J by 5 bases, with 14 bases between. Germline assignment: CDR1 SGHRS and CDR2 YFSETQ. The chain's CDR3 is CASNPGSDTGELFF. The CDR3 DNA follows: TGCGCCAGCAATCCCGGGAGCGATACCGGGGAGCTGTTTTTT.

The chain uses TRBV29-1 and TRBJ1-2, with 10 bases lining up with TRBD1. The length of the CDR3 is 14 residues. Germline V gene sequence: CDR1 SQVTM, CDR2 ANQGSEA. V was pared by 4 bases and J by 0 bases, with 2 bases of the junction left unmatched. CDR3 protein: CSVGTGGTNYGYTF. For the CDR3, the DNA is TGCAGCGTTGGGACAGGGGGAACTAACTATGGCTACACCTTC.